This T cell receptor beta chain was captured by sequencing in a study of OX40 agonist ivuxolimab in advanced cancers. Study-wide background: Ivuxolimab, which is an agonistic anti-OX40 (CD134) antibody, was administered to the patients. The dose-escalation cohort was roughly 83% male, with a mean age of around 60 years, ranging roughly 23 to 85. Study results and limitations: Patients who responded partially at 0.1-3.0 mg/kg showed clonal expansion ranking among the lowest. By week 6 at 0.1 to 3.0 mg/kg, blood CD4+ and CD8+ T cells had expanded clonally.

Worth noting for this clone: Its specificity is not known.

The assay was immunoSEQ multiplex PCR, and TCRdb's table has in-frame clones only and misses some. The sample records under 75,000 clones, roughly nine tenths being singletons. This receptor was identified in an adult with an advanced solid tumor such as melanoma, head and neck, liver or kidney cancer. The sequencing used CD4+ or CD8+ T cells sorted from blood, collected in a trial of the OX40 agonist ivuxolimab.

CDR3 sequence: CASSPGSPNTGELFF. CDR3 in DNA: TGTGCCAGCTCACCGGGCAGCCCGAACACCGGGGAGCTGTTTTTT. J is TRBJ2-2 and V is TRBV18; no firm D call. V shed 3 bases and J shed 0 bases, with 8 bases lying between them. Germline V gene sequence: CDR1 KGHSH, CDR2 LQKENI. The CDR3 runs to 15 residues.